This TCR beta chain was recovered during a study of PD-1 blockade in classical Hodgkin lymphoma. This CDR3 spans 14 amino acids. The ends were cut back, 0 bases at V and 1 base at J, with 6 bases in the middle. CDR1 is KGHSY and CDR2 is FQNENV in the germline V gene. Sample time point: cycle 4 day 1 (C4D1), after five to seven weeks of nivolumab. With no exception, relapse followed autologous stem cell transplantation in all patients, and brentuximab vedotin exposure varied. Complete response, partial response or progressive disease were the best responses. Assay used: immunoSEQ multiplex PCR; TCRdb lists only in-frame clones, some missing. Of 20,000 to 25,000 clones listed, 81% are singletons. Broader study findings: Baseline TCR diversity was reportedly lower in newly diagnosed patients than in healthy donors. It was reported as lower still in relapsed/refractory patients. The authors have not defined what causes the repertoire differences, possibly disease activity or prior therapy.

A remark on this clone: The antigen is undetermined.

The material was peripheral blood mononuclear cells (PBMCs), obtained before the fourth cycle of nivolumab. The chain carries TRBV16 and TRBJ1-1; no firm D call. The clonotype comes from a human donor with classical Hodgkin lymphoma. This CDR3 reads CASSQSSTNTEAFF. CDR3 nucleotide sequence: TGTGCCAGCAGCCAATCGTCAACGAACACTGAAGCTTTCTTT.